These 9 T cell receptor beta chains originate from one sample sequenced in a study of T-cell reconstitution after alpha-beta-depleted transplantation in children. It was with unique molecular identifiers that the TCRbeta library was prepared. TCRdb independently ran MiXCR on the PCR reads; one entry per CDR3 protein. The sample includes 400,000 to 550,000 distinct CDR3 sequences, over 9.5% of them seen just once. Sequencing used PBMCs, obtained before TCRalphabeta/CD19-depleted stem cell transplant. These receptor sequences come from a child between 2 and 9 years old with inherited bone marrow failure, due to receive a stem cell transplant.

This clonotype was detected ten times or more. This chain links TRBV6-2 or TRBV6-3 with TRBJ2-5, with 8 nucleotides matching TRBD1. Trimming cost V 5 bases and J 4 bases; bases outside gene matches: 3. The CDR3 extends over 13 amino acids. Germline loops: CDR1 MNHEY, CDR2 SVGEGT. Here the CDR3 DNA reads TGTGCCAGCAGTCCACAGGGGGGAGAGACCCAGTACTTC. Its protein is CASSPQGGETQYF.

This clonotype was picked up a small number of times. This rearrangement joins TRBV7-2 to TRBJ2-2; TRBD2 aligns across 9 bases. This CDR3 spans 16 amino acids. Germline V gene lookup returns CDR1 SGHTA and CDR2 FQGNSA. V was pared by 1 base and J by 6 bases, with 6 bases of the junction left unmatched. CDR3 amino acids: CASSLVVAGVPGELFF. CDR3 coding DNA: TGTGCCAGCAGCTTAGTTGTAGCGGGAGTGCCCGGGGAGCTGTTTTTT.

V gene TRBV3-1 combines with J gene TRBJ2-1, with 8 bases matching TRBD2. The junction had 6 bases not matched to a gene; V was cut back by 3 bases and J by 8 bases. CDR1 and CDR2 from the germline V gene are LGHDT and YNNKEL (reference sequence). The CDR3 has 14 residues. DNA of the CDR3: TGTGCCAGCAGCCACCGGGAGGGTAGGGATGAGCAGTTCTTC. Translating gives CASSHREGRDEQFF.

Many counts were recorded for this clonotype. This rearrangement joins TRBV7-2 to TRBJ2-3, with D unresolved. The CDR3 length is 16 residues. Germline CDR1 and CDR2: SGHTA and FQGNSA. Trimming pared 5 bases from V and 2 bases from J, leaving 17 bases between. The CDR3 spells CASSPWVGSDTDTQYF. CDR3 nucleotides: TGTGCCAGCAGCCCTTGGGTGGGCAGCGACACAGATACGCAGTATTTT.

In this sample, this clonotype turned up many times. V usage is TRBV4-3 and J usage is TRBJ2-3, with 12 bases fitting TRBD2. J lost 4 bases, V lost 3 bases, and 5 bases had no gene match. The CDR3 loop spans 16 amino acids. Germline V gene data show CDR1 as LGHNA and CDR2 as YSLEER. The CDR3 spells CASSHLAGGPPDTQYF. The CDR3 DNA follows: TGCGCCAGCAGCCACCTAGCGGGAGGGCCCCCAGATACGCAGTATTTT.

In its sample, this clonotype was seen a few times. The chain couples TRBV6-1 to TRBJ2-5; 7 bases fit TRBD1. Germline lookup yields CDR1 MNHNS and CDR2 SASEGT. The ends lost 6 bases at V and 2 bases at J; junction bases unmatched: 6. The CDR3 consists of 14 residues. As DNA, the CDR3 is TGTGCCAGCAGGCGGAGCAGGGGGCAAGAGACCCAGTACTTC. This translates into CASRRSRGQETQYF.

This clonotype was seen at least ten times. The V gene is TRBV3-1, the J gene TRBJ2-1; unclear D gene. Germline CDR1 LGHDT, CDR2 YNNKEL (reference sequence). The length of the CDR3 is 14 residues. V was cut by 4 bases and J by 9 bases, with 16 bases left in between. The CDR3 sequence: CASSPPDSFFEQFF. The CDR3 DNA follows: TGTGCCAGCAGCCCTCCGGATTCTTTCTTTGAGCAGTTCTTC.

The rearrangement uses TRBV28 and TRBJ1-5, with D perhaps TRBD1 (5 bases). The CDR3 covers 16 residues. CDR1 is MDHEN and CDR2 is SYDVKM in the germline V gene. Trimming cost V 6 bases and J 7 bases, with 22 bases left between them. CDR3 DNA sequence: TGTGCCAGCAGCCCAACCCGAGCGGGGCCGGACCAGCCCCAGCATTTT. The encoded protein is CASSPTRAGPDQPQHF.

This clonotype was observed many times. Here the CDR3 DNA reads TGCGCCAGCAGCTTGGGAGCGCAAGAGACCCAGTACTTC. Translation gives CASSLGAQETQYF. The chain employs TRBV5-1 and TRBJ2-5; D gene uncertain. The CDR3 consists of 13 residues. Germline assignment: CDR1 SGHRS and CDR2 YFSETQ. Trimming pared 0 bases from V and 2 bases from J, leaving 5 bases between.